Here is one TCR beta chain with its context. Its cognate antigen has yet to be identified. There are no base qualities to consult, and no much larger clone falls within one base. The junction shows trimming of 3 bases on V and 9 bases on J, plus 13 bases between the germline ends. According to the germline V gene (reference sequence), CDR1 reads SGHKS and CDR2 reads YYEKEE. Counted from cysteine to phenylalanine, this CDR3 has 14 amino acids. Only CDR3 DNA is held: 42 bases, read in frame from base 1. Sequencing was performed on an Illumina HiSeq 2500. Quantitative 5'-RACE with molecular barcodes was used to prepare TCR beta libraries. Concerning the study's data processing: To identify disease-linked TCR variants, a new computational method was used, one built on a probabilistic model of VDJ rearrangement. TCRdb reprocessing: public reads trimmed at Q25 with fastp, clones called with MiXCR, in-frame beta chains kept. Each entry merges the rows of one CDR3 protein and shows their most common DNA and genes. The V and J calls come from TCRdb's annotation, not from the publication. The sample table contains under 200,000 distinct CDR3 sequences; only one count was recorded for about an eighth of them. The ten largest account for about 10% of the sample.

This record comes from a study of CD8 T cells in ankylosing spondylitis (dated 2017 in TCRdb). Background for the entire study: To find TCR variants linked to disease, the study profiled T cell receptor beta repertoires in ankylosing spondylitis patients and healthy donors. The whole study cohort included over a hundred healthy donors and 25 ankylosing spondylitis patients. Peripheral blood samples were taken, and synovial fluid was additionally collected from ankylosing spondylitis patients.

The investigation overall reported the following: Some motif variants were previously reported in synovial fluid and blood of reactive arthritis patients, suggesting common disease-initiation mechanisms. The disease-linked clones had a CD8+ phenotype and were found at relatively low frequencies in peripheral blood. The disease-linked clones were reported as significantly enriched in matched synovial fluid samples from ankylosing spondylitis patients. Blood from ankylosing spondylitis patients appeared to be characterized by a TCR beta motif composed of 7 to 9 highly homologous amino acid variants.

The receptor's source is a female donor with ankylosing spondylitis or in good health (not recorded which). The rearrangement combines TRBV5-5 with TRBJ1-6; TRBD1 is a weak D gene call, 5 bases matching. Input material: blood, either unsorted or a sorted T cell fraction (not recorded which). The DNA sequence reads TGTGCCAGCAGCTGGGACCCAATAGTTTCACCCCTCCACTTT. This sequence encodes CASSWDPIVSPLHF.